One and the same sample provided the 11 T cell receptor beta chains below, sequenced in a study of shared clonotypes between healthy human individuals. TCRdb keeps only in-frame clones here, not all; method: immunoSEQ multiplex PCR. The sample holds about 2 million clones, roughly 94% seen once. Sequenced: naive CD4+ T cells sorted from blood. As to subset: CD45RA+ positively selected. Receptors were obtained from a man aged 18 to 30 in good health.

V and J are TRBV7-9 and TRBJ2-7; 8 positions agree with TRBD1. CDR3 length: 16 amino acids. Per the germline V gene, CDR1 is SEHNR and CDR2 is FQNEAQ (reference sequence). V was clipped by 5 bases and J by 1 base; unmatched bases: 10. CDR3: CASSPQAGGFSYEQYF. The CDR3 DNA reads as TGTGCCAGCAGCCCCCAAGCAGGGGGCTTTTCCTACGAGCAGTACTTC.

The chain is built from TRBV27 and TRBJ1-6; D gene uncertain. The germline V gene encodes CDR1 MNHEY and CDR2 SMNVEV (reference sequence). Trimming pared 7 bases from V and 0 bases from J, leaving 13 bases between. This CDR3 region has 16 residues. DNA of the CDR3: TGTGCCAGCATGGCAAGTACTAGCTCCTATAATTCACCCCTCCACTTT. Translation: CASMASTSSYNSPLHF.

The V and J genes are TRBV28 and TRBJ1-2, with D perhaps matching TRBD1 (5 bases). With 5 bases removed from V and 2 bases from J, the gap between germline ends came to 9 bases. Germline V gene lookup returns CDR1 MDHEN and CDR2 SYDVKM. This CDR3 spans 13 amino acids. CDR3 sequence (DNA): TGTGCCAGCAGTGGGACGGTGAACTATGGCTACACCTTC. This codes for CASSGTVNYGYTF.

J is TRBJ2-1 and V is TRBV4-3; 10 bases map to TRBD2. Germline CDR1 and CDR2: LGHNA and YSLEER. The CDR3 has 16 amino acids. V lost 0 bases, J lost 5 bases, and 4 bases stayed unmatched. CDR3: CASSQEGLAGDNEQFF. CDR3 nucleotides: TGCGCCAGCAGCCAAGAAGGGCTAGCGGGAGACAATGAGCAGTTCTTC.

The chain employs TRBV9 and TRBJ1-2, with D possibly being TRBD1 (5 bases). CDR1 is SGDLS and CDR2 is YYNGEE in the germline V gene. CDR3 length equals 15 residues. Trimming took 3 bases from V and 8 from J, leaving 20 bases between them. CDR3 nucleotides: TGTGCCAGCAGCGCCACACAGGTTCCCGGGTGGGGCTACACCTTC. Protein product: CASSATQVPGWGYTF.

This clone was picked up one time. This chain connects TRBV10-2 to TRBJ2-7; 7 bases align to TRBD1. The CDR3 covers 14 residues. Germline V CDR1 and CDR2: WSHSY, SAAADI. Germline trimming cut 4 bases from V and 3 bases from J; bases unmatched to any gene: 6. CDR3 amino acids: CASSGDRWFYEQYF. Written as DNA, the CDR3 is TGCGCCAGCAGTGGGGACAGATGGTTCTACGAGCAGTACTTC.

The chain employs TRBV5-6 and TRBJ2-7; no clear D gene. The CDR3 is 13 residues long. Germline V gene sequence: CDR1 SGHDT, CDR2 YYEEEE. V was shortened by 1 base and J by 2 bases, with 7 bases between the two germline ends. The CDR3 sequence is CASSLRRTYEQYF. The CDR3 DNA follows: TGTGCCAGCAGCTTGAGGAGAACCTACGAGCAGTACTTC.

J is TRBJ2-7 and V is TRBV6-1; the match to TRBD1 covers 8 bases. With 7 bases clipped from V and 3 bases from J, the junction kept 8 bases outside the gene matches. This CDR3 comprises 14 residues. The germline gives CDR1 MNHNS, CDR2 SASEGT. For the CDR3, the DNA is TGTGCCAGCATTACAGGGGGGACAGGCTACGAGCAGTACTTC. The encoded protein is CASITGGTGYEQYF.

This clone was counted a single time. The genes are TRBV30 and TRBJ1-5, with 7 bases fitting TRBD1. V lost 3 bases to trimming and J lost 2 bases; unmatched junction nucleotides: 16. The CDR3 is 18 residues long. From germline, CDR1 is GTSNPN and CDR2 SVGIG (reference sequence). For the CDR3, the DNA is TGTGCCTGGAGCAAAGATAAGACAGGGACCGGTGGCAATCAGCCCCAGCATTTT. Amino acid sequence: CAWSKDKTGTGGNQPQHF.

The chain carries TRBV6-5 and TRBJ1-5; D remains ambiguous. Germline V gene sequence: CDR1 MNHEY, CDR2 SVGAGI. V dropped 2 bases and J dropped 7 bases, with 9 bases sitting between them. CDR3 length: 13 amino acids. CDR3 coding DNA: TGTGCCAGCAGTTACGTGGCACGACAGCCCCAGCATTTT. Protein sequence: CASSYVARQPQHF.

The chain couples TRBV7-2 to TRBJ1-2; D gene ambiguous. The V gene lost 1 base and the J gene lost 5 bases, with 14 bases spanning the gap. This CDR3 region has 15 residues. CDR1 is SGHTA, CDR2 FQGNSA, per germline. This CDR3 reads CASSLGVTTQYGYTF. The CDR3 region has the DNA TGTGCCAGCAGCTTAGGCGTTACGACCCAGTATGGCTACACCTTC.